These 28 T cell receptor beta chains were all obtained from the same sample, sequenced in a study of a mutant IDH1 vaccine in newly diagnosed glioma. Here immunoSEQ multiplex PCR was the method, and the copy in TCRdb shows in-frame clones only, minus some. The data hold roughly 34,000 clones, with about four fifths observed a single time. As to time point: week 5, during vaccination. Doses consisted of 300 ug of mutant IDH1 20-mer peptide each, paired with topical imiquimod. No antigen has been assigned to these receptors. The sample here was PBMCs, taken from a glioma patient whose treatment included an IDH1 peptide vaccine. Receptors were obtained from a man in his forties or fifties with glioma.

This clone has a handful of counts. At one of its ends the junction is not consistent with the germline gene, which may arise from a read error. The V gene is TRBV18, the J gene TRBJ1-1; D is perhaps TRBD1 (6 bases). The CDR3 length is 13 residues. Germline lookup yields CDR1 KGHSH and CDR2 LQKENI. The CDR3 DNA is TGTGCCAGCTCGCCACAGGGGAACACTGAAGCTTTCTTT. This encodes CASSPQGNTEAFF.

This rearrangement joins TRBV13 to TRBJ2-3; 9 positions match TRBD2. Germline CDR1 and CDR2: PRHDT and FYEKMQ (reference sequence). Germline trimming cut 8 bases from V and 3 bases from J; bases unmatched to any gene: 6. This CDR3 is built from 14 residues. CDR3 sequence reads: CASQTAGGTDTQYF. The CDR3 DNA sequence: TGTGCCAGCCAGACCGCGGGAGGGACAGATACGCAGTATTTT.

V gene TRBV7-2 combines with J gene TRBJ1-3; maybe TRBD1 (5 bases). V was pared by 4 bases and J by 11 bases, with 18 bases between. This CDR3 spans 14 amino acids. Germline lookup yields CDR1 SGHTA and CDR2 FQGNSA. CDR3 sequence reads: CASSSADIYHPIYF. For the CDR3, the DNA is TGTGCCAGCAGCTCCGCGGACATTTACCACCCCATATATTTT.

This chain joins TRBV7-9 and TRBJ2-5; D not certain. The CDR3 has 13 amino acids. The germline V gene has CDR1 SEHNR and CDR2 FQNEAQ (reference sequence). Trimming removed 0 bases from V and 1 base from J, with 3 bases in between. The CDR3 loop is CASSLAPQETQYF. As DNA, the CDR3 is TGTGCCAGCAGCTTAGCCCCCCAAGAGACCCAGTACTTC.

V and J are TRBV11-1 and TRBJ2-1; perhaps TRBD1 as D (6 bases). The CDR3 sequence is 13 residues long. Germline CDR1 and CDR2: SGHAT and FQDESV (reference sequence). Trimming removed 2 bases at V and 9 bases at J, with 11 bases between. CDR3 sequence reads: CASSLRTEGEQFF. For the CDR3, the DNA is TGTGCCAGCAGCTTACGGACAGAGGGTGAGCAGTTCTTC.

V is TRBV15 and J is TRBJ2-7; TRBD1 matches at 8 bases. Per germline, CDR1 LNHNV and CDR2 YYDKDF (reference sequence). The trim removed 9 bases at V and 7 bases at J, leaving 14 bases unmatched. This CDR3 region has 14 residues. The CDR3 protein is CATKQDRVESEQYF. CDR3 nucleotides: TGTGCCACAAAACAGGACAGGGTCGAGTCGGAGCAGTACTTC.

This rearrangement joins TRBV4-3 to TRBJ2-7; 9 nucleotides match TRBD1. CDR3 size: 15 residues. With V trimmed by 1 base and J by 2 bases, 3 bases remained unmatched. CDR1 is LGHNA and CDR2 is YSLEER in the germline V gene. CDR3 residues: CASSQGTGEAYEQYF. The CDR3 region has the DNA TGCGCCAGCAGCCAAGGGACAGGGGAAGCCTACGAGCAGTACTTC.

This clone showed up just a few times. Other nucleotide sequences from this sample produce the same CDR3. The CDR3 loop reads CASSLDSNQPQHF. The CDR3 nucleotides are TGCGCCAGCAGCTTGGACAGTAATCAGCCCCAGCATTTT. The V and J genes are TRBV5-1 and TRBJ1-5; D is undetermined. This CDR3 has 13 residues. The V gene lost 0 bases and the J gene lost 4 bases, with 5 bases spanning the gap. CDR1 is SGHRS, CDR2 YFSETQ, per germline. The complete variable domain, with remaining parts taken from reference TRBV5-1 and TRBJ1-5, reads KAGVTQTPRYLIKTRGQQVTLSCSPISGHRSVSWYQQTPGQGLQFLFEYFSETQRNKGNFPGRFSGRQFSNSRSEMNVSTLELGDSALYLCASSLDSNQPQHFGDGTRLSIL.

The chain links TRBV7-2 to TRBJ2-5; D gene ambiguous. The V end lost 3 bases, the J end lost 7 bases, and 15 bases lay between the germline ends. This CDR3 is built from 14 residues. CDR1 is SGHTA, CDR2 FQGNSA, per germline. As DNA, the CDR3 is TGTGCCAGCAGCTTGACCGCCCCTTATGGGACCCAGTACTTC. This gives the protein CASSLTAPYGTQYF.

The gene calls are TRBV4-1 and TRBJ2-5; D possibly matches TRBD1 or TRBD2 (5 bases each). The V end lost 1 base, the J end lost 5 bases, and 23 bases lay between the germline ends. Germline V lookup: CDR1 MGHRA, CDR2 YSYEKL. There are 18 residues in the CDR3. CDR3 amino acids: CASSQVRGWDLGVETQYF. The CDR3 DNA reads TGCGCCAGCAGCCAAGTTCGAGGTTGGGACCTCGGGGTGGAGACCCAGTACTTC.

The genes are TRBV19 and TRBJ2-1, with D possibly being TRBD2 (6 bases). The CDR3 covers 13 residues. CDR1 and CDR2 from the germline V gene are LNHDA and SQIVND (reference sequence). V was trimmed by 9 bases and J by 7 bases, leaving 16 bases between them. CDR3 region: CASKWGDGNEQFF. As DNA, the CDR3 is TGTGCCAGCAAATGGGGGGACGGGAATGAGCAGTTCTTC.

The chain carries TRBV6-1 and TRBJ1-6; D is possibly TRBD1 (5 bases). Trimming pared 2 bases from V and 8 bases from J, leaving 13 bases between. The CDR3 loop spans 15 amino acids. Germline V gives CDR1 MNHNS, CDR2 SASEGT. The CDR3 region is CASSEPPTAYSPLHF. In DNA, the CDR3 is TGTGCCAGCAGTGAACCCCCGACAGCTTATTCACCCCTCCACTTT.

The J gene is TRBJ1-2, the V gene TRBV5-5; TRBD1 matches 7 bases. Germline-derived CDR1 and CDR2 are SGHKS and YYEKEE (reference sequence). The CDR3 consists of 14 residues. V dropped 2 bases and J dropped 2; count of bases not matched to a gene: 3. The CDR3 sequence: CASSFTQGNYGYTF. The CDR3 coding sequence is TGTGCCAGCAGCTTCACACAGGGGAACTATGGCTACACCTTC.

The chain combines TRBV18 with TRBJ1-1; perhaps TRBD1 as D (5 bases). The CDR3 sequence is 13 residues long. The V gene's germline CDR1 is KGHSH and CDR2 LQKENI. With 3 bases removed from V and 1 base from J, the gap between germline ends came to 6 bases. The CDR3 DNA is TGTGCCAGCTCACCCGGGGGGAACACTGAAGCTTTCTTT. Its translation: CASSPGGNTEAFF.

This sequence joins TRBV11-3 and TRBJ2-2; D remains unclear. V gave up 6 bases and J gave up 0 bases, with 8 bases separating them. This CDR3 contains 14 residues. Germline V gene data show CDR1 as SGHNT and CDR2 as YENEEA. The CDR3: CASRGRTNTGELFF. In DNA form, the CDR3 reads TGTGCCAGCAGAGGACGTACGAACACCGGGGAGCTGTTTTTT.

V is TRBV7-9 and J is TRBJ2-5; tentative D call: TRBD1 (5 bases). Trimming cost V 5 bases and J 3 bases, with 13 bases left between them. The CDR3 contains 14 residues. Germline V gene data show CDR1 as SEHNR and CDR2 as FQNEAQ (reference sequence). This chain's CDR3 is CASSIRGGEETQYF. In nucleotides, the CDR3 is TGTGCCAGCAGCATTAGGGGCGGAGAAGAGACCCAGTACTTC.

The rearrangement joins TRBV5-4 to TRBJ2-7; D gene unclear. Germline values: CDR1 SGHNT, CDR2 YYREEE (reference sequence). V shed 0 bases and J shed 2 bases, with 6 bases lying between them. The CDR3 totals 13 residues. In DNA, the CDR3 is TGTGCCAGCAGCTTGGAAAACCCCTACGAGCAGTACTTC. This gives the protein CASSLENPYEQYF.

This chain joins TRBV5-1 and TRBJ1-4; D is ambiguous. The CDR3 has 18 amino acids. The V and J ends lost 7 bases and 5 bases respectively, with 27 bases between them. Germline V gene lookup returns CDR1 SGHRS and CDR2 YFSETQ. DNA for the CDR3: TGCGCCAGCCCCCCGGAAGGCGCCGGGCCCCGCGGGAATGAAAAACTGTTTTTT. The encoded protein is CASPPEGAGPRGNEKLFF. Filled out from reference TRBV5-1 and TRBJ1-4, the complete variable domain reads KAGVTQTPRYLIKTRGQQVTLSCSPISGHRSVSWYQQTPGQGLQFLFEYFSETQRNKGNFPGRFSGRQFSNSRSEMNVSTLELGDSALYLCASPPEGAGPRGNEKLFFGSGTQLSVL.

The chain links TRBV7-6 to TRBJ1-3; D not resolved. The CDR3 contains 16 residues. V dropped 3 bases and J dropped 0 bases, with 12 bases sitting between them. Germline loops: CDR1 SGHVS, CDR2 FNYEAQ. As DNA, the CDR3 is TGTGCCAGCAGCTTTAGAGACTCTAACTCTGGAAACACCATATATTTT. It codes for CASSFRDSNSGNTIYF.

The chain carries TRBV19 and TRBJ2-3; D is perhaps TRBD2 (5 bases). CDR3 length: 14 amino acids. Germline values: CDR1 LNHDA, CDR2 SQIVND (reference sequence). Trimming stripped 8 bases from V and 0 bases from J, with 12 bases between. The CDR3 bases are TGTGCCAGTTCGTGGCAGCGGAGCACAGATACGCAGTATTTT. This codes for CASSWQRSTDTQYF.

The J gene is TRBJ1-1, the V gene TRBV5-5; D is undetermined. The CDR3 consists of 13 residues. Trimming removed 0 bases at V and 7 bases at J, with 10 bases between. CDR1 is SGHKS, CDR2 YYEKEE, per germline (reference sequence). The CDR3 here is CASSLEPASEAFF. Here the CDR3 DNA reads TGTGCCAGCAGCTTGGAGCCAGCCAGTGAAGCTTTCTTT. The complete variable domain, with remaining parts taken from reference TRBV5-5 and TRBJ1-1, reads DAGVTQSPTHLIKTRGQQVTLRCSPISGHKSVSWYQQVLGQGPQFIFQYYEKEERGRGNFPDRFSARQFPNYSSELNVNALLLGDSALYLCASSLEPASEAFFGQGTRLTVV.

The rearrangement joins TRBV27 to TRBJ2-7; D gene uncertain. CDR1 is MNHEY, CDR2 SMNVEV, per germline (reference sequence). V was cut by 2 bases and J by 3 bases, with 8 bases left in between. The CDR3 consists of 13 residues. CDR3 protein: CASSLVGNYEQYF. Here the CDR3 DNA reads TGTGCCAGCAGTTTAGTGGGGAACTACGAGCAGTACTTC.

The chain couples TRBV7-2 to TRBJ1-1; D may be TRBD1 (5 bases). The CDR3 runs 15 residues. Germline CDR1 and CDR2: SGHTA and FQGNSA. The ends were cut back, 5 bases at V and 1 base at J, with 14 bases in the middle. CDR3 loop: CASSLRQLGNTEAFF. CDR3 in DNA: TGTGCCAGCAGCCTCCGACAGCTTGGGAACACTGAAGCTTTCTTT.

The chain recombines TRBV10-1 with TRBJ1-2, with D maybe TRBD1 (6 bases). The V gene lost 5 bases and the J gene lost 4 bases, with 17 bases spanning the gap. Looked up from germline, CDR1 is WNHNN and CDR2 is SYGVQD (reference sequence). The CDR3 spans 15 residues. In nucleotides, the CDR3 is TGCGCCAGCAGTACGGACAGATGTAAAGGCTATGGCTACACCTTC. Translation gives CASSTDRCKGYGYTF.

The rearrangement joins TRBV20-1 to TRBJ1-3; D is ambiguous. CDR3 length: 11 amino acids. CDR1 DFQATT and CDR2 SNEGSKA come from the germline V gene (reference sequence). The CDR3 loop is CSAPRGNTIYF. CDR3 DNA sequence: TGCAGCGCCCCCCGAGGAAACACCATATATTTT.

The chain uses TRBV11-3 and TRBJ1-1, with D hard to call. The CDR3 is made up of 13 amino acids. In germline, CDR1 is SGHNT, CDR2 YENEEA. V gave up 6 bases and J gave up 3 bases, with 11 bases separating them. The CDR3 sequence is CASSRRADTEAFF. CDR3 in DNA: TGTGCCAGCAGTAGACGGGCGGACACTGAAGCTTTCTTT.

The chain carries TRBV9 and TRBJ2-3; the D is unclear. Germline V lookup: CDR1 SGDLS, CDR2 YYNGEE. V was cut by 0 bases and J by 5 bases, with 13 bases left in between. This CDR3 is 15 amino acids long. The CDR3 protein is CASSVAVSRGDTQYF. The CDR3 DNA is TGTGCCAGCAGCGTAGCGGTTAGTCGTGGAGATACGCAGTATTTT.

This CDR3 reads CASSEASHNQPQHF. The CDR3 coding sequence is TGTGCCAGCAGTGAAGCGAGCCACAATCAGCCCCAGCATTTT. The rearrangement links TRBV6-1 to TRBJ1-5; D remains unclear. CDR3 length equals 14 residues. Germline loops: CDR1 MNHNS, CDR2 SASEGT. V was shortened by 0 bases and J by 3 bases, with 6 bases between the two germline ends.